A selection of T cell receptor beta chains follows, all from one sample in a study of PD-1 blockade in classical Hodgkin lymphoma. Libraries were prepared by immunoSEQ multiplex PCR; TCRdb keeps only in-frame clonotypes and omits some of them. The top ten hold around 2.5% of the sample, which has 6,000 to 7,000 clones, roughly 79% seen once. The sequencing here drew on CD4+ T cells from blood, taken at baseline. These receptors all come from a human donor with classical Hodgkin lymphoma. Both conserved end residues are trimmed from each CDR3.

TRBV5-1,TRBJ2-1,ASSARGRGSSYNEQF
TRBV11-3,TRBJ2-2,ASSERSVSGELF
TRBV6-5,TRBJ1-1,ASSYPPGLSVTEAF
TRBV11-2,TRBJ2-1,ASSLASPAF
TRBV5-1,TRBJ2-7,ASSLAAGNTYEQY
TRBV14,TRBJ1-3,ASSQVGASGNTIY
TRBV4-1,TRBJ2-3,AARGDRARDTQY
TRBV19,TRBJ2-7,ASTTDSTTYEQY
TRBV5-1,TRBJ2-3,ASSLGGTGGGGTQY
TRBV20-1,TRBJ2-7,SARRDYEQY
TRBV5-1,TRBJ1-1,ASRPSGVNTEAF
TRBV5-4,TRBJ2-3,ASRGGYTDTQY
TRBV2,TRBJ2-2,ASSKQGGTGELF
TRBV5-4,TRBJ2-5,ASSLVGQAQETQY
TRBV7-9,TRBJ1-4,ASSIKSGTANEKLF
TRBV5-1,TRBJ2-7,ASSFGGQGVYEQY
TRBV4-1,TRBJ2-2,ASSHPPGRQQANTGELF
TRBV6-5,TRBJ1-1,ASSFFLGTNTEAF
TRBV14,TRBJ2-5,ASSLGASGTQY
TRBV5-5,TRBJ2-1,ASSLSTSGRGSYNEQF
TRBV11-2,TRBJ1-3,ASSLHGSSGNTIY
TRBV11-3,TRBJ2-3,ASSLSRGTDTQY
TRBV9,TRBJ1-1,ASSVGTGGLDTEAF
TRBV5-1,TRBJ2-1,ASSLSGGSNEQF
TRBV5-6,TRBJ2-1,ASSLGGYSYNEQF
TRBV6-6,TRBJ2-7,ASTDGDLLIYEQY
TRBV6-1,TRBJ1-1,ATMAVWAEAF
TRBV27,TRBJ2-1,ASSWRLDSRVYNEQF
TRBV28,TRBJ1-5,ALATSGNQPQH
TRBV23-1,TRBJ2-7,ASSTKRGTSGSRGYEQY
TRBV21-1,TRBJ1-1,ASSKDRGLPEAF